The 20 T cell receptor beta chains given below trace back to one sample, sequenced in a study of radiation and T cells in renal cell carcinoma. As for time point: blood 2 weeks post-SBRT. Documented treatment: 15 Gy SBRT to primary tumor, nephrectomy 4 weeks later. The assay was immunoSEQ multiplex PCR, and TCRdb's table has in-frame clones only and misses some. The sample lists some 76,000 clones, more than 75% seen once, with approximately 5% in the top ten. This specimen was blood, taken from a patient whose treatment included radiotherapy and nephrectomy. These receptors all come from a man aged 60 to 69 with renal cell carcinoma.

This clone was seen more than once but under ten times. This chain connects TRBV4-1 to TRBJ1-1; tentatively, D is TRBD1 (5 bases). Trimming pared 0 bases from V and 4 bases from J, leaving 15 bases between. The CDR3 covers 16 residues. Germline V gives CDR1 MGHRA, CDR2 YSYEKL. CDR3 sequence: CASSQDKGRRGTEAFF. The DNA for the CDR3 is TGCGCCAGCAGCCAAGATAAGGGACGGAGGGGCACTGAAGCTTTCTTT.

The chain has TRBV5-1 and TRBJ2-5; TRBD2 agrees at 7 bases. CDR1 and CDR2 (germline): SGHRS, YFSETQ. Losses at the gene ends were 4 bases for V and 2 bases for J; bases not matched to a gene: 11. This CDR3 region has 16 residues. CDR3 DNA sequence: TGCGCCAGCAGCATGACTAGCAGCGGGATACAAGAGACCCAGTACTTC. Its protein product is CASSMTSSGIQETQYF.

The rearrangement uses TRBV25-1 and TRBJ1-4; the match to TRBD1 covers 8 bases. CDR1 and CDR2 from the germline V gene are MGHDK and SYGVNS. With V trimmed by 4 bases and J by 5 bases, 6 bases remained unmatched. The CDR3 contains 15 residues. The CDR3 DNA reads as TGTGCCAGCAGTGGATGGAGACAGGGGAATGAAAAACTGTTTTTT. Amino acid sequence: CASSGWRQGNEKLFF.

The chain is built from TRBV7-6 and TRBJ2-7; 8 bases map to TRBD1. The germline V gene has CDR1 SGHVS and CDR2 FNYEAQ. J was trimmed by 2 bases and V by 3 bases; bases with no gene match: 3. The CDR3 spans 14 residues. Here the CDR3 reads CASSLGTGAYEQYF. CDR3 DNA sequence: TGTGCCAGCAGCTTGGGGACAGGTGCCTACGAGCAGTACTTC.

The chain employs TRBV7-2 and TRBJ2-1; D gene ambiguous. Germline-derived CDR1 and CDR2 are SGHTA and FQGNSA. The V and J ends lost 3 bases and 7 bases respectively, with 7 bases between them. CDR3 size: 12 residues. The CDR3 reads CASSFGSNEQFF. In nucleotides, the CDR3 is TGTGCCAGCAGCTTTGGGTCTAATGAGCAGTTCTTC.

The chain joins TRBV7-8 to TRBJ2-7, with 7 bases matching TRBD1. This CDR3 region has 13 residues. The V gene's germline CDR1 is SGHVS and CDR2 FQNEAQ. Trimming removed 3 bases from V and 9 bases from J; junction bases left unmatched: 8. The CDR3 sequence: CASSLDPRDRQYF. The DNA of the CDR3 is TGTGCCAGCAGCTTGGACCCCCGGGACAGGCAGTACTTC. Using reference TRBV7-8 and TRBJ2-7 for the parts outside the CDR3, the full variable domain is GAGVSQSPRYKVAKRGQDVALRCDPISGHVSLFWYQQALGQGPEFLTYFQNEAQLDKSGLPSDRFFAERPEGSVSTLKIQRTQQEDSAVYLCASSLDPRDRQYFGPGTRLTVT.

This rearrangement joins TRBV19 to TRBJ2-3; no definite D call. The CDR3 is 15 amino acids. In germline, CDR1 is LNHDA, CDR2 SQIVND (reference sequence). V gave up 5 bases and J gave up 2 bases, with 14 bases separating them. The CDR3 is CASSPGPSATDTQYF. The CDR3 DNA reads TGTGCCAGTAGTCCGGGTCCCTCGGCCACAGATACGCAGTATTTT.

This chain connects TRBV9 to TRBJ2-5; 7 bases agree with TRBD1. CDR1 SGDLS and CDR2 YYNGEE come from the germline V gene. V was pared by 3 bases and J by 8 bases, with 10 bases of the junction left unmatched. This CDR3 comprises 14 residues. The CDR3 here is CASSEGTVPSTQYF. The CDR3 DNA reads as TGTGCCAGCAGCGAGGGGACAGTACCTTCAACCCAGTACTTC.

The genes are TRBV4-2 and TRBJ1-6, with 9 positions matching TRBD1. This CDR3 comprises 20 residues. Germline V gene data show CDR1 as LGHNA and CDR2 as YNFKEQ. J was trimmed by 2 bases and V by 2 bases; bases with no gene match: 13. CDR3 nucleotides: TGTGCCAGCAGCCAATCCACCGGGACAGGGCCAACAACCTATAATTCACCCCTCCACTTT. It is translated as CASSQSTGTGPTTYNSPLHF.

V gene TRBV4-2 combines with J gene TRBJ2-3, with 9 bases that match TRBD2. In germline, CDR1 is LGHNA, CDR2 YNFKEQ. The CDR3 sequence is 17 residues long. Germline trimming cut 1 base from V and 0 bases from J; bases unmatched to any gene: 5. The CDR3 DNA follows: TGTGCCAGCAGCCAAGTTTTGGCGGGGGGGAGCACAGATACGCAGTATTTT. Protein sequence: CASSQVLAGGSTDTQYF.

The chain carries TRBV2 and TRBJ2-3; TRBD1 aligns across 9 bases. The CDR3 contains 16 residues. V gave up 4 bases and J gave up 10 bases; unmatched junction bases: 15. Germline assignment: CDR1 SNHLY and CDR2 FYNNEI. CDR3 loop: CASSAGDRAALAAQYF. The CDR3 DNA reads as TGTGCCAGCAGTGCGGGGGACAGGGCGGCCCTCGCGGCGCAGTATTTT.

This clone was found a few times. The chain uses TRBV7-6 and TRBJ1-1; 11 nucleotides align to TRBD1. This CDR3 spans 17 amino acids. Germline CDR1 is SGHVS and CDR2 is FNYEAQ. The V segment lost 5 bases and the J segment 0 bases; nucleotides outside the gene matches: 8. As DNA, the CDR3 is TGTGCCAGCAGCAGTCTGGGACAGGGGGTTATGAACACTGAAGCTTTCTTT. This translates into CASSSLGQGVMNTEAFF.

This chain joins TRBV19 and TRBJ1-5; D unclear. In germline, CDR1 is LNHDA, CDR2 SQIVND (reference sequence). This CDR3 comprises 14 residues. V was clipped by 3 bases and J by 6 bases, with 12 bases between them. The CDR3 region has the DNA TGTGCCAGTAGTATGGGCGGGTTCGGTCAGCCCCAGCATTTT. It encodes CASSMGGFGQPQHF.

The genes are TRBV2 and TRBJ2-1; TRBD2 agrees at 9 bases. Germline V gene lookup returns CDR1 SNHLY and CDR2 FYNNEI. J was trimmed by 8 bases and V by 7 bases; bases with no gene match: 9. The CDR3 has 14 residues. The CDR3 spells CASNDGGRADEQFF. The DNA of the CDR3 is TGTGCCAGCAACGACGGCGGGAGGGCGGATGAGCAGTTCTTC.

The chain links TRBV27 to TRBJ2-5; no clear D. V shed 8 bases and J shed 2 bases, with 6 bases lying between them. This CDR3 region has 11 residues. Germline V lookup: CDR1 MNHEY, CDR2 SMNVEV (reference sequence). CDR3 in amino acids: CASWYQETQYF. CDR3 DNA sequence: TGTGCCAGCTGGTATCAAGAGACCCAGTACTTC.

CDR3 loop: CASTGTGTEQYF. The CDR3 bases are TGCGCCAGCACCGGGACAGGGACCGAGCAGTACTTC. The rearrangement uses TRBV10-2 and TRBJ2-7; 9 positions agree with TRBD1. The CDR3 runs 12 residues. The trim removed 7 bases at V and 6 bases at J, leaving 4 bases unmatched. Germline lookup yields CDR1 WSHSY and CDR2 SAAADI.

The chain employs TRBV19 and TRBJ2-1; 8 bases fit TRBD2. V dropped 5 bases and J dropped 8; count of bases not matched to a gene: 11. This CDR3 has 15 residues. Germline values: CDR1 LNHDA, CDR2 SQIVND (reference sequence). CDR3 residues: CASSDPGTSLYEQFF. The CDR3 bases are TGTGCCAGTAGTGACCCCGGGACTAGTCTCTATGAGCAGTTCTTC.

The chain is built from TRBV4-3 and TRBJ2-5; tentative D call: TRBD2 (6 bases). With 0 bases removed from V and 5 bases from J, the gap between germline ends came to 10 bases. CDR3 length: 14 residues. The germline V gene has CDR1 LGHNA and CDR2 YSLEER. CDR3 DNA: TGCGCCAGCAGCCAAGACACTAGCCGCGAGACCCAGTACTTC. Encoded protein: CASSQDTSRETQYF.

The chain employs TRBV28 and TRBJ1-4; D may be TRBD1 (5 bases). The CDR3 consists of 16 residues. Trimming took off 5 bases at V and 8 bases at J, with 21 bases between the two ends. Looked up from germline, CDR1 is MDHEN and CDR2 is SYDVKM. CDR3 in amino acids: CASSPGYGAGYEKLFF. The CDR3 nucleotides read TGTGCCAGCAGTCCAGGATATGGGGCCGGATACGAAAAACTGTTTTTT.

This clone is a singleton in its sample. The V gene is TRBV29-1, the J gene TRBJ2-5; D is ambiguous. This CDR3 has 14 residues. V lost 4 bases and J lost 5, with 17 bases in between. Germline CDR1 reads SQVTM; CDR2 reads ANQGSEA. Here the CDR3 reads CSVAASRPGETQYF. CDR3 bases: TGCAGCGTTGCCGCGTCCCGACCCGGGGAGACCCAGTACTTC.